Listed here are 30 T cell receptor beta chains from one sample, sequenced in a study of human T cells and chemical hapten exposure (dated by TCRdb to the early 2020s). The intended sense of this specimen's time point label: pre-sensitization, week 0. The sample's treatment or condition label, in plain terms: therapeutic diphenylcyclopropenone sensitization with weekly scalp DPC. Library method: RACE. These reads were obtained on a NextSeq 500. The raw public reads went through TCRdb reprocessing: fastp at Q25, MiXCR clone calling, in-frame beta chains kept. Rows with one shared CDR3 protein collapse into an entry with the most common genes and DNA. Recorded for this sample are 250,000 or so distinct CDR3 sequences; approximately 7.5% of them occurred a single time. The ten largest clones add up to 0.9% to 1.5% of the sample. The sample consisted of whole blood, taken in connection with sensitization to the hapten diphenylcyclopropenone (DPC). The receptors stem from a man between 18 and 29 years old with alopecia areata. Some clones in this sample may be carry-over from other donors' samples.

This chain uses TRBV18 with TRBJ2-5; 7 bases fit TRBD1. The CDR3 loop spans 15 amino acids. Germline-derived CDR1 and CDR2 are KGHSH and LQKENI. J lost 5 bases, V lost 4 bases, and 10 bases had no gene match. The CDR3 DNA reads as TGTGCCAGCTCACGCGAGACAGGGTCGGTCGAGACCCAGTACTTC. This sequence encodes CASSRETGSVETQYF.

A remark on this clonotype: Germline and junction disagree at one end, which may indicate a read error. V usage is TRBV5-4 and J usage is TRBJ2-2; 9 nucleotides line up with TRBD1. The germline V gene has CDR1 SGHNT and CDR2 YYREEE (reference sequence). The CDR3 loop spans 15 amino acids. The CDR3: CASSKQGANAGELFF. The CDR3 nucleotides read TGTGCCAGCAGCAAACAGGGGGCGAACGCCGGGGAGCTGTTTTTT.

This clonotype showed up just a few times. This chain uses TRBV7-2 with TRBJ1-2; D not certain. CDR1 SGHTA and CDR2 FQGNSA come from the germline V gene. The CDR3 sequence is 14 residues long. Trimming took off 1 base at V and 7 bases at J, with 13 bases between the two ends. CDR3 coding DNA: TGTGCCAGCAGCTTAGAAGAGGGCAGCAGTGGCTACACCTTC. This codes for CASSLEEGSSGYTF. Variable domain in full (rest from reference TRBV7-2 and TRBJ1-2): GAGVSQSPSNKVTEKGKDVELRCDPISGHTALYWYRQSLGQGLEFLIYFQGNSAPDKSGLPSDRFSAERTGGSVSTLTIQRTQQEDSAVYLCASSLEEGSSGYTFGSGTRLTVV.

The gene calls are TRBV14 and TRBJ2-3; no reliable D call. V lost 2 bases, J lost 6 bases, and 9 bases lay in between. Germline V gene sequence: CDR1 SGHDN, CDR2 FVKESK. The CDR3 has 13 amino acids. The CDR3 DNA reads as TGTGCCAGCAGCCAAACCTCCGGGGATACGCAGTATTTT. This sequence encodes CASSQTSGDTQYF.

Only a few counts were recorded for this clonotype. CDR3 region: CSAGGTDVMAFF. The CDR3 region has the DNA TGCAGTGCCGGCGGGACAGACGTGATGGCTTTCTTT. The chain uses TRBV20-1 and TRBJ1-1, with 7 nucleotides matching TRBD1. The V segment lost 6 bases and the J segment 11 bases; nucleotides outside the gene matches: 12. There are 12 residues in the CDR3. Germline lookup yields CDR1 DFQATT and CDR2 SNEGSKA (reference sequence).

In its sample, this clonotype was seen a few times. The chain's CDR3 is CASSQGPANTGELFF. The CDR3, as DNA: TGCGCCAGCAGCCAAGGCCCAGCGAACACCGGGGAGCTGTTTTTT. This chain uses TRBV4-1 with TRBJ2-2; no clear D gene. The CDR3 spans 15 residues. V lost 1 base and J lost 0, with 6 bases in between. Per the germline V gene, CDR1 is MGHRA and CDR2 is YSYEKL.

The V gene is TRBV11-2, the J gene TRBJ2-7; 12 bases align to TRBD2. Germline V gene sequence: CDR1 SGHAT, CDR2 FQNNGV. J was trimmed by 4 bases and V by 5 bases; bases with no gene match: 9. The CDR3 length is 16 residues. CDR3 in DNA: TGTGCCAGCAGCCCAGTGCGACTAGCGGGGGAGTACGAGCAGTACTTC. Translated, it gives CASSPVRLAGEYEQYF.

J is TRBJ2-1 and V is TRBV12-3 or TRBV12-4; no definite D call. The V end lost 2 bases, the J end lost 8 bases, and 16 bases lay between the germline ends. This CDR3 comprises 15 residues. CDR3 nucleotide sequence: TGTGCCAGCAGTTTAAATCTATTGGGTGGAGATGAGCAGTTCTTC. Translating it yields CASSLNLLGGDEQFF.

This clonotype has just a few counts. The gene calls are TRBV10-1 and TRBJ2-3; TRBD1 matches at 9 bases. Per germline, CDR1 WNHNN and CDR2 SYGVQD (reference sequence). The CDR3 loop spans 16 amino acids. The V and J ends lost 2 bases and 5 bases, in that order; junction bases with no gene match: 8. CDR3 bases: TGCGCCAGCAGTGAGCCTAAGGGACAGGGAAGAGATACGCAGTATTTT. Residues: CASSEPKGQGRDTQYF.

This clonotype was counted between two and nine times. This chain connects TRBV15 to TRBJ2-3; D might be TRBD2 (6 bases). This CDR3 has 16 residues. V was clipped by 5 bases and J by 0 bases, with 15 bases between them. Germline-derived CDR1 and CDR2 are LNHNV and YYDKDF (reference sequence). CDR3 sequence reads: CATSEGGYRSTDTQYF. The CDR3 bases are TGTGCCACCAGCGAGGGAGGATACAGAAGCACAGATACGCAGTATTTT.

This clonotype was counted between two and nine times. The rearrangement uses TRBV4-1 and TRBJ1-2, with TRBD1 matching 9 bases. J lost 8 bases, V lost 3 bases, and 16 bases had no gene match. The CDR3 has 17 amino acids. Germline V gene lookup returns CDR1 MGHRA and CDR2 YSYEKL. CDR3 coding DNA: TGCGCCAGCAGCCAGAGCCGGGACAGGGAGCAAAAGAGGGGCTACACCTTC. It specifies CASSQSRDREQKRGYTF.

At least ten counts were recorded for this clonotype. V is TRBV5-1 and J is TRBJ2-1; 12 bases agree with TRBD2. V lost 6 bases to trimming and J lost 4 bases; unmatched junction nucleotides: 5. The germline gives CDR1 SGHRS, CDR2 YFSETQ. CDR3 length: 15 amino acids. The CDR3 spells CASTLAGGVYNEQFF. As DNA, the CDR3 is TGCGCCAGCACCCTAGCGGGGGGGGTATACAATGAGCAGTTCTTC. Filled out from reference TRBV5-1 and TRBJ2-1, the complete variable domain reads KAGVTQTPRYLIKTRGQQVTLSCSPISGHRSVSWYQQTPGQGLQFLFEYFSETQRNKGNFPGRFSGRQFSNSRSEMNVSTLELGDSALYLCASTLAGGVYNEQFFGPGTRLTVL.

The rearrangement uses TRBV7-9 and TRBJ2-7; the D gene is possibly TRBD2 (5 bases). This CDR3 region has 15 residues. Trimming took 1 base from V and 5 from J, leaving 15 bases between them. The germline gives CDR1 SEHNR, CDR2 FQNEAQ (reference sequence). In DNA form, the CDR3 reads TGTGCCAGCAGCTTAGGACTGTCCTTCGGGAACGAGCAGTACTTC. It translates to CASSLGLSFGNEQYF.

This clonotype turned up a few times. This rearrangement joins TRBV7-3 to TRBJ1-3; the D gene is possibly TRBD1 (6 bases). The CDR3 contains 14 residues. The germline gives CDR1 SGHTA, CDR2 FQGTGA. Deletions cut 1 base from V and 7 bases from J, with 11 bases between. In nucleotides, the CDR3 is TGTGCCAGCAGCTTAAATCCAGGGGACAACACCATATATTTT. Translation gives CASSLNPGDNTIYF.

This clonotype was counted only a few times. The CDR3 bases are TGTGCCAGCAGTTCGGACAGGGGCCCAGTCGAGCAGTACTTC. It encodes CASSSDRGPVEQYF. The chain employs TRBV28 and TRBJ2-7; TRBD1 matches 9 bases. This CDR3 comprises 14 residues. With 4 bases clipped from V and 6 bases from J, the junction kept 7 bases outside the gene matches. CDR1 is MDHEN, CDR2 SYDVKM, per germline.

In its sample, this clonotype was seen many times. The rearrangement uses TRBV28 and TRBJ1-1, with D perhaps matching TRBD1 (5 bases). V lost 5 bases, J lost 5 bases, and 15 bases lay in between. The CDR3 extends over 14 amino acids. CDR1 is MDHEN and CDR2 is SYDVKM in the germline V gene. Here the CDR3 DNA reads TGTGCCAGCAGTCCGGGACCGGGGTGGACTGAAGCTTTCTTT. This codes for CASSPGPGWTEAFF.

The chain is built from TRBV7-2 and TRBJ1-2; the match to TRBD1 covers 9 bases. CDR1 and CDR2 from the germline V gene are SGHTA and FQGNSA. Trimming took 3 bases from V and 8 from J; bases not matched to a gene: 7. This CDR3 region has 14 residues. CDR3 region: CASSFVQGAGGYTF. CDR3 sequence (DNA): TGTGCCAGCAGCTTTGTACAGGGGGCAGGAGGCTACACCTTC.

This clonotype was seen more than once but under ten times. The J gene is TRBJ1-2, the V gene TRBV12-3 or TRBV12-4; D gene unclear. This CDR3 spans 12 amino acids. V lost 2 bases and J 8 bases, leaving 9 bases between the germline ends. CDR3 region: CASSLWGGGYTF. In DNA form, the CDR3 reads TGTGCCAGCAGTTTATGGGGAGGCGGCTACACCTTC.

V is TRBV5-5 and J is TRBJ1-1; the D gene is possibly TRBD1 (6 bases). V lost 4 bases to trimming and J lost 4 bases, with 17 bases between them. Germline V gives CDR1 SGHKS, CDR2 YYEKEE (reference sequence). CDR3 length equals 15 residues. The CDR3 DNA sequence: TGTGCCAGCAGCCTGTTACAGGGCTGGGCCACTGAAGCTTTCTTT. Protein: CASSLLQGWATEAFF.

This clonotype was counted between two and nine times. This sequence joins TRBV7-2 and TRBJ2-7, with D possibly TRBD1 on 6 matching bases. The CDR3 loop spans 14 amino acids. CDR1 is SGHTA and CDR2 is FQGNSA in the germline V gene. Trimming took off 1 base at V and 7 bases at J, with 14 bases between the two ends. The chain's CDR3 is CASSLEWGQGEQYV. The DNA of the CDR3 is TGTGCCAGCAGCTTAGAGTGGGGGCAAGGGGAGCAGTACGTC.

V is TRBV12-3 or TRBV12-4 and J is TRBJ1-1; D remains unclear. Trimming removed 3 bases at V and 4 bases at J, with 12 bases between. The length of the CDR3 is 14 residues. DNA of the CDR3: TGTGCCAGCAGTTTGAATATGGGTCTCACTGAAGCTTTCTTT. Its protein is CASSLNMGLTEAFF.

This clonotype was seen a few times. The genes are TRBV27 and TRBJ1-1; the D gene is possibly TRBD1 (6 bases). Trimming took 4 bases from V and 5 from J, leaving 8 bases between them. This CDR3 is built from 12 residues. Germline V gives CDR1 MNHEY, CDR2 SMNVEV (reference sequence). This CDR3 is CASSYRATEAFF. CDR3 sequence (DNA): TGTGCCAGCAGTTACAGGGCTACTGAAGCTTTCTTT.

As concerns this clonotype: One junction end does not reproduce the germline sequence, and a read error may be involved. The chain couples TRBV6-2 or TRBV6-3 to TRBJ1-1; D gene ambiguous. The CDR3 length is 12 residues. Germline CDR1 reads MNHEY; CDR2 reads SVGEGT. In DNA, the CDR3 is TGTGCCAGCAGTCCAGGTATTACTGGAGCTTTCTTT. It specifies CASSPGITGAFF.

This clonotype turned up a few times. The rearrangement uses TRBV27 and TRBJ2-1, with 11 bases matching TRBD2. Germline assignment: CDR1 MNHEY and CDR2 SMNVEV (reference sequence). CDR3 size: 17 residues. Germline trimming cut 3 bases from V and 3 bases from J; bases unmatched to any gene: 7. The CDR3 DNA is TGTGCCAGCAGTTTCGGGAAGGGACTAGCGGACTACAATGAGCAGTTCTTC. Protein product: CASSFGKGLADYNEQFF.

This clonotype was detected many times. The genes are TRBV7-2 and TRBJ1-3; D is possibly TRBD1 (6 bases). The CDR3 sequence is 13 residues long. Germline values: CDR1 SGHTA, CDR2 FQGNSA. Trimming pared 6 bases from V and 4 bases from J, leaving 10 bases between. The CDR3, as DNA: TGTGCCAGCAGTTGGGACATCGGAAACACCATATATTTT. Translated, it gives CASSWDIGNTIYF.

This clonotype was detected only a few times. The chain combines TRBV11-2 with TRBJ1-2, with no clear D. The CDR3 extends over 12 amino acids. V lost 11 bases, J lost 3 bases, and 13 bases lay in between. Germline CDR1 SGHAT, CDR2 FQNNGV. The CDR3 DNA follows: TGTGCCGGCGTAGGGAGGGACTATGGCTACACCTTC. Protein: CAGVGRDYGYTF.

The gene calls are TRBV18 and TRBJ1-4; 7 bases are shared with TRBD1. In germline, CDR1 is KGHSH, CDR2 LQKENI. There are 15 residues in the CDR3. Trimming removed 5 bases from V and 6 bases from J; junction bases left unmatched: 9. In DNA, the CDR3 is TGTGCCAGCTCATACCGGGGGACAGAATATGAAAAACTGTTTTTT. This codes for CASSYRGTEYEKLFF.

V usage is TRBV6-2 or TRBV6-3 and J usage is TRBJ2-1; a possible D gene is TRBD2 (5 bases). The germline gives CDR1 MNHEY, CDR2 SVGEGT. The CDR3 sequence is 14 residues long. V lost 11 bases and J 6 bases, leaving 20 bases between the germline ends. The CDR3 DNA sequence: TGTGCCCTAAGATCGAGGGAGTGGAGCAATGAGCAGTTCTTC. Protein sequence: CALRSREWSNEQFF.

Only a few counts were recorded for this clonotype. This chain uses TRBV20-1 with TRBJ1-1; the D gene is possibly TRBD1 (6 bases). This CDR3 has 14 residues. Trimming pared 1 base from V and 4 bases from J, leaving 13 bases between. The germline V gene encodes CDR1 DFQATT and CDR2 SNEGSKA (reference sequence). In DNA, the CDR3 is TGCAGTGCTAGAGTTAGACAGGTCGGCACTGAAGCTTTCTTT. Protein product: CSARVRQVGTEAFF.

This clonotype occurred a few times. The V and J genes are TRBV12-3 or TRBV12-4 and TRBJ1-6; perhaps TRBD1 as D (5 bases). The CDR3 spans 15 residues. V lost 3 bases and J lost 2, with 8 bases in between. As DNA, the CDR3 is TGTGCCAGCAGTTTTTGGGGCGCCTATAATTCACCCCTCCACTTT. Its translation is CASSFWGAYNSPLHF.